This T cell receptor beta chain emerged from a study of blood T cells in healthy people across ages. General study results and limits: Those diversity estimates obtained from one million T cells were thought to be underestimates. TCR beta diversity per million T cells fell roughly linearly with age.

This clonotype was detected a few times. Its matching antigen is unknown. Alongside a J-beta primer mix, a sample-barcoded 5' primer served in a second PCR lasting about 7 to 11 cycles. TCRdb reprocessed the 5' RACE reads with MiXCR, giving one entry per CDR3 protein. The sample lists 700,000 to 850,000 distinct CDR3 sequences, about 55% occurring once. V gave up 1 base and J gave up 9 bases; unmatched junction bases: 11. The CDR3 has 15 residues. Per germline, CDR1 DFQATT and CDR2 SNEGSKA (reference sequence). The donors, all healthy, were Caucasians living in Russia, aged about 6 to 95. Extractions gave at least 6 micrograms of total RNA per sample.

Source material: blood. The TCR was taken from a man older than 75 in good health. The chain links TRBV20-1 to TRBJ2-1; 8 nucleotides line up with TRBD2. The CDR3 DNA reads TGCAGTGCTAGAGGGCTAGCGGGTCCCAGGTCTGAGCAGTTCTTC. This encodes CSARGLAGPRSEQFF.